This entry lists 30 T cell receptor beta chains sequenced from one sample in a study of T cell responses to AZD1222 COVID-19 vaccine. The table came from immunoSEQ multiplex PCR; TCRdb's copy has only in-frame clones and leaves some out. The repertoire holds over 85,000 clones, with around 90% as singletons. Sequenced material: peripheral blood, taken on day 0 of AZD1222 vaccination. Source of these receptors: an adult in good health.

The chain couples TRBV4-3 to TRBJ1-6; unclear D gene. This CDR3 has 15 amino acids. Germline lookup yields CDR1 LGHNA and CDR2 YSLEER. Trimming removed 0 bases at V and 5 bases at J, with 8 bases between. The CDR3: CASSQESPNNSPLHF. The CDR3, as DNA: TGCGCCAGCAGCCAAGAGTCTCCCAATAATTCACCCCTCCACTTT.

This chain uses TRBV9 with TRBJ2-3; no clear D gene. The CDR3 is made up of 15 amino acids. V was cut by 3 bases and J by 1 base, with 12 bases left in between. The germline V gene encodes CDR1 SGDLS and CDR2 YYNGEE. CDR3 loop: CASSGRGGGTDTQYF. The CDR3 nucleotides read TGTGCCAGCAGCGGCCGCGGTGGGGGCACAGATACGCAGTATTTT.

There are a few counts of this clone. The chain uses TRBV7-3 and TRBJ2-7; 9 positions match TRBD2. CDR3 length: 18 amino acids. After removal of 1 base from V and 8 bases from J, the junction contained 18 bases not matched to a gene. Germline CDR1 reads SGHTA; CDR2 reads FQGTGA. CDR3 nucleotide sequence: TGTGCCAGCAGCTTAATGCCCCTCGGGGTAGCGGGGGCTATGAAGCAGTACTTC. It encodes CASSLMPLGVAGAMKQYF.

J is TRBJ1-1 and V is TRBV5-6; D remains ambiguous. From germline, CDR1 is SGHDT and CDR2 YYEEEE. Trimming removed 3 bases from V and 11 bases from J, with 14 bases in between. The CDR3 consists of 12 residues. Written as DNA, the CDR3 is TGTGCCAGCAGCTCATTGGAGAAACGGGCTTTCTTT. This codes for CASSSLEKRAFF.

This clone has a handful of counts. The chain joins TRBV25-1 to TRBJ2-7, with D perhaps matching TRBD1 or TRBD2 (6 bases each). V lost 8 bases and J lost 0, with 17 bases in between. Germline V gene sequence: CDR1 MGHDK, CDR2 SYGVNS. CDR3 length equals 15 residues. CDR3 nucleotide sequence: TGTGCCAGCTCGGGCCCGGGGGCGAGCTCCTACGAGCAGTACTTC. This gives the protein CASSGPGASSYEQYF.

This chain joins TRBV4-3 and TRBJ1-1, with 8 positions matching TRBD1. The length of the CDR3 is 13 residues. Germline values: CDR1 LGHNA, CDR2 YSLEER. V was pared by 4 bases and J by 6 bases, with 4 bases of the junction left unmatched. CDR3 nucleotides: TGCGCCAGCAGCCTCATGACAGGGGCTGAAGCTTTCTTT. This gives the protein CASSLMTGAEAFF.

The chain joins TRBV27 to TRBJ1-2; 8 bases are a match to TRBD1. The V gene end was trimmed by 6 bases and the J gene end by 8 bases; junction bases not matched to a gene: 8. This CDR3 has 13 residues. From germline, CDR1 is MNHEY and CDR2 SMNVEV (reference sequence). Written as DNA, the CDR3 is TGTGCCAGCAGGACTACAGGGGGGCTAGGCTACACCTTC. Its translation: CASRTTGGLGYTF.

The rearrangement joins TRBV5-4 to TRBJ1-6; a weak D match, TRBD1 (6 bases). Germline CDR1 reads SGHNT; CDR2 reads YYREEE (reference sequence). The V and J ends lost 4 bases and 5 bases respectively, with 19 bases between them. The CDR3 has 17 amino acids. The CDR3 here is CASSLPQGPMNNSPLHF. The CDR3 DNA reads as TGTGCCAGCAGCCTCCCCCAGGGGCCGATGAATAATTCACCCCTCCACTTT.

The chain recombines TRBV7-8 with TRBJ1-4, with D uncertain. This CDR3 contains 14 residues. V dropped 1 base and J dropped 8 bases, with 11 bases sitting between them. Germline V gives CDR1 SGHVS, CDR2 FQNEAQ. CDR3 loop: CASSLVGYGEKLFF. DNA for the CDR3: TGTGCCAGCAGCTTAGTAGGGTACGGAGAAAAACTGTTTTTT.

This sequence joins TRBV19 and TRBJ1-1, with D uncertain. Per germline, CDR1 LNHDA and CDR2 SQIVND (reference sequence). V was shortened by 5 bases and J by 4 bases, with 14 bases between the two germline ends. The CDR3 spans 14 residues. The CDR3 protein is CASSLGRSGTEAFF. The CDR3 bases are TGTGCCAGTAGTCTAGGACGGTCGGGCACTGAAGCTTTCTTT.

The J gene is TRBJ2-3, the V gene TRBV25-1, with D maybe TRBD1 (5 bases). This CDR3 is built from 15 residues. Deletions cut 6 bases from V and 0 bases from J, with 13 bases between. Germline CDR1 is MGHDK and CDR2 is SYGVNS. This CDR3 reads CASRGAVSSTDTQYF. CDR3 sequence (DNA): TGTGCCAGCAGAGGGGCAGTGTCTAGCACAGATACGCAGTATTTT.

DNA of the CDR3: TGTGCCAGCAGCTCGATCTTTGAAGGAGACTATGGCTACACCTTC. Translation: CASSSIFEGDYGYTF. The V call is TRBV7-9, the J call TRBJ1-2, with D uncertain. This CDR3 has 15 amino acids. Trimming took off 4 bases at V and 3 bases at J, with 15 bases between the two ends. Per germline, CDR1 SEHNR and CDR2 FQNEAQ (reference sequence). Combining the CDR3 with reference TRBV7-9 and TRBJ1-2 gives the whole variable domain DTGVSQNPRHKITKRGQNVTFRCDPISEHNRLYWYRQTLGQGPEFLTYFQNEAQLEKSRLLSDRFSAERPKGSFSTLEIQRTEQGDSAMYLCASSSIFEGDYGYTFGSGTRLTVV.

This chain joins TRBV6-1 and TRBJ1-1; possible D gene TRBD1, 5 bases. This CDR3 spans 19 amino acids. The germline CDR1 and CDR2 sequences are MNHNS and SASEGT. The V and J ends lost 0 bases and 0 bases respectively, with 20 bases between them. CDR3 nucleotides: TGTGCCAGCAGTGAAGCCGTGGGATGGGGGGAGGGCATGAACACTGAAGCTTTCTTT. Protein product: CASSEAVGWGEGMNTEAFF.

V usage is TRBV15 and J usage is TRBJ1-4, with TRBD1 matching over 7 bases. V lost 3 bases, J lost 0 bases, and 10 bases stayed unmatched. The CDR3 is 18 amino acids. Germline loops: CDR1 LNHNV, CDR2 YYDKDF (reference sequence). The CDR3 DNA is TGTGCCACCAGCAGGAAGGGACAGAGTGACCCAACTAATGAAAAACTGTTTTTT. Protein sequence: CATSRKGQSDPTNEKLFF.

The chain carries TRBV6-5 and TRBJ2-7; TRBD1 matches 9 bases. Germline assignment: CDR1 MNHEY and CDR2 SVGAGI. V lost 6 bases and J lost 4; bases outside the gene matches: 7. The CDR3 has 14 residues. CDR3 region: CASSRTGGAYEQYF. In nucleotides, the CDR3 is TGTGCCAGCAGCCGCACAGGGGGCGCGTACGAGCAGTACTTC.

CDR3 nucleotide sequence: TGTGCCAGTAGTACCCGCCGGACAGATAATGAAAAACTGTTTTTT. Protein: CASSTRRTDNEKLFF. The V call is TRBV19, the J call TRBJ1-4, with a tentative D call TRBD1 (6 bases). The V gene lost 4 bases and the J gene lost 4 bases, with 13 bases spanning the gap. This CDR3 has 15 residues. Germline assignment: CDR1 LNHDA and CDR2 SQIVND (reference sequence).

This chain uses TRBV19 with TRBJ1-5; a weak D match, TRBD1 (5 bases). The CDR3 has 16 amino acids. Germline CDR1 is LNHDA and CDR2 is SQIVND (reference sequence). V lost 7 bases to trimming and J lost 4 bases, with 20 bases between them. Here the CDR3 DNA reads TGTGCCAGTACCCTCAGGGCATCGTTCGGTAATCAGCCCCAGCATTTT. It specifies CASTLRASFGNQPQHF.

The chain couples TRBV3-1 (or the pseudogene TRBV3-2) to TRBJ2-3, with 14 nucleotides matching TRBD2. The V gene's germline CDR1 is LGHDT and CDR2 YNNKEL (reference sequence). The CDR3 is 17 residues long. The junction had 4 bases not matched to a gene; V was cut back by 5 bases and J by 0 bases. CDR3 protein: CASSTGLAGASTDTQYF. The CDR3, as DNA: TGTGCCAGCAGCACGGGACTAGCGGGGGCCAGCACAGATACGCAGTATTTT.

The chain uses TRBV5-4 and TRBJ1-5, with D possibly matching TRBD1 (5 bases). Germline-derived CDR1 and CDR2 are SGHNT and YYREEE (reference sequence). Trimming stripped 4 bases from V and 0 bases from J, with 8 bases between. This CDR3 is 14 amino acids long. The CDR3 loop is CASSNQGSNQPQHF. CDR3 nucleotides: TGTGCCAGCAGCAATCAGGGTAGCAATCAGCCCCAGCATTTT.

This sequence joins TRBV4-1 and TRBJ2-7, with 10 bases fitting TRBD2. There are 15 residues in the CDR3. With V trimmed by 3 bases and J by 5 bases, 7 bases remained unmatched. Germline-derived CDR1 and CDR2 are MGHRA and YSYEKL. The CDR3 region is CASSQILAGTDEQYF. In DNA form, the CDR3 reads TGCGCCAGCAGCCAGATACTAGCGGGGACGGACGAGCAGTACTTC.

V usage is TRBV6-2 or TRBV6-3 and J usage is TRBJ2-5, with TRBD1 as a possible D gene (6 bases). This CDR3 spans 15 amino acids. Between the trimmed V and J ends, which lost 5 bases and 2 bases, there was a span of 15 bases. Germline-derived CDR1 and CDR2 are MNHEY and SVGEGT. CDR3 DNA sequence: TGTGCCAGCAGTCTCCAGGGGAACCCACAAGAGACCCAGTACTTC. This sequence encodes CASSLQGNPQETQYF.

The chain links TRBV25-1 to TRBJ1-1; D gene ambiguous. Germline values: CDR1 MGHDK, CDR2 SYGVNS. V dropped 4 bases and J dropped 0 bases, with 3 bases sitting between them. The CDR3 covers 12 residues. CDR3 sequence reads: CASSGLNTEAFF. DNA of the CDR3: TGTGCCAGCAGTGGCCTGAACACTGAAGCTTTCTTT.

CDR3 protein: CASRRTSGAYSRNEQFF. The CDR3, as DNA: TGTGCCAGCAGACGAACCTCGGGGGCATACAGTAGGAATGAGCAGTTCTTC. The chain carries TRBV5-4 and TRBJ2-1; D is tentatively TRBD1 or TRBD2 (6 bases each). This CDR3 has 17 amino acids. Germline CDR1 is SGHNT and CDR2 is YYREEE (reference sequence). Trimming removed 5 bases at V and 7 bases at J, with 25 bases between.

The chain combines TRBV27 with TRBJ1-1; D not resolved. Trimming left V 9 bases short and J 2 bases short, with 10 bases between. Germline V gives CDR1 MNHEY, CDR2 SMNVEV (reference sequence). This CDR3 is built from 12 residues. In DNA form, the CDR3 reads TGTGCCAGTAGACATTTTAACACTGAAGCTTTCTTT. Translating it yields CASRHFNTEAFF.

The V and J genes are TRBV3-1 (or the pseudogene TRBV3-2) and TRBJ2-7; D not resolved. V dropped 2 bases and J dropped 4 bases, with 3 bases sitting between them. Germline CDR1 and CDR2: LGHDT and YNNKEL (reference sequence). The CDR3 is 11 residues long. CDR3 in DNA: TGTGCCAGCAGCCAAATATACGAGCAGTACTTC. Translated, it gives CASSQIYEQYF.

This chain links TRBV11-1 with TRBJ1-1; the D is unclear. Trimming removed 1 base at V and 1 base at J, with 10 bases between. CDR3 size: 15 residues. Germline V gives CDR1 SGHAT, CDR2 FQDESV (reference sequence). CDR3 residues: CASSLVLAQNTEAFF. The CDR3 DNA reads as TGTGCCAGCAGCTTAGTGTTGGCTCAGAACACTGAAGCTTTCTTT.

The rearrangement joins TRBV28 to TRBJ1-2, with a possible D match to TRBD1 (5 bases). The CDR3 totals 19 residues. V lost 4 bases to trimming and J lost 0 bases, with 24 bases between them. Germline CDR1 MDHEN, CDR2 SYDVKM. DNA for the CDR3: TGTGCCAGCAGTTGGGAGCGCGGGCGGGGCGGTAGAACTAACTATGGCTACACCTTC. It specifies CASSWERGRGGRTNYGYTF.

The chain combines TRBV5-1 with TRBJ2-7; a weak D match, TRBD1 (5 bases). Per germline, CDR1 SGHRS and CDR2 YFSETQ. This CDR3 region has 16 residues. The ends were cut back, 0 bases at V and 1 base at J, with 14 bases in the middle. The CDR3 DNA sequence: TGCGCCAGCAGCTTGGCCGTGGGAAGGGGTTCCTACGAGCAGTACTTC. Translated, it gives CASSLAVGRGSYEQYF.

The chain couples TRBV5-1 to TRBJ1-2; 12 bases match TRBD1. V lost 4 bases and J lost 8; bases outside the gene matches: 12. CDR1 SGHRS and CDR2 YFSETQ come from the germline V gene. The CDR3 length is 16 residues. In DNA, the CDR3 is TGCGCCAGCAGCCCGGGACAGGGGGCTGGGATAATCGGCTACACCTTC. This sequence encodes CASSPGQGAGIIGYTF. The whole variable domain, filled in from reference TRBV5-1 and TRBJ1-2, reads KAGVTQTPRYLIKTRGQQVTLSCSPISGHRSVSWYQQTPGQGLQFLFEYFSETQRNKGNFPGRFSGRQFSNSRSEMNVSTLELGDSALYLCASSPGQGAGIIGYTFGSGTRLTVV.

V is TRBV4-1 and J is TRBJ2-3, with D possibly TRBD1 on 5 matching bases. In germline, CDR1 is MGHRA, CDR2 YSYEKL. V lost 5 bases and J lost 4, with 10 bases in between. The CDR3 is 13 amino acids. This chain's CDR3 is CASSTPGPDTQYF. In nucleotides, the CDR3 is TGCGCCAGCAGCACCCCAGGGCCAGATACGCAGTATTTT.